The rows below give T cell receptor beta chains drawn from one sample of a study of chemoradiotherapy in HPV16-positive cancers. The assay was immunoSEQ multiplex PCR, and TCRdb's table has in-frame clones only and misses some. The top ten hold more than 20% of the sample, which has approximately 23,000 clones, around 90% seen once. The material sequenced was blood, taken from a patient who underwent chemoradiotherapy. These receptors were collected from a human donor with HPV-associated anogenital cancer. The CDR3 runs from the conserved cysteine through the conserved F or W. Fields, in order: clone size, D gene, V gene, J gene, CDR3 protein, CDR3 DNA. A D gene is named only where the DNA matches it firmly. Some rows mark clone size as missing; the rest say once, few, many or name a class of expanded clone.

>.|.|TRBV28|TRBJ1-2
CASSSQTGTVYYGYTF
TGTGCCAGCAGTTCTCAAACCGGGACTGTGTATTATGGCTACACCTTC
>.|TRBD1|TRBV9|TRBJ1-5
CASSVGQGGNQPQHF
TGTGCCAGCAGCGTTGGACAGGGAGGGAATCAGCCCCAGCATTTT
>.|.|TRBV7-6|TRBJ2-2
CASSLRFGSSGGAGELFF
TGTGCCAGCAGCTTACGTTTCGGGTCTTCTGGAGGAGCCGGGGAGCTGTTTTTT
>.|.|TRBV5-1|TRBJ2-1
CASSLGGRALDEQFF
TGCGCCAGCAGCTTGGGAGGCAGGGCCCTTGATGAGCAGTTCTTC
>once|.|TRBV7-2|TRBJ2-7
CASSLGQGRYEQYF
TGTGCCAGCAGCTTAGGGCAGGGGAGGTACGAGCAGTACTTC
>.|TRBD1|TRBV10-3|TRBJ2-7
CAISDLDRATYEQYF
TGTGCCATCAGTGATTTGGACAGGGCAACCTACGAGCAGTACTTC
>.|TRBD2|TRBV14|TRBJ2-7
CASSKTRPVERTSGPYEQYF
TGTGCCAGCAGCAAGACCCGTCCAGTGGAGAGGACTAGCGGACCCTACGAGCAGTACTTC
>.|.|TRBV7-6|TRBJ1-4
CASSPGPLNEKLFF
TGTGCCAGCAGCCCCGGACCGCTTAATGAAAAACTGTTTTTT
>.|.|TRBV6-6|TRBJ2-3
CASSYSAHNNTQYF
TGTGCCAGCAGTTACTCGGCGCACAACAATACGCAGTATTTT
>.|.|TRBV20-1|TRBJ2-1
CSASANNEQFF
TGCAGTGCTAGCGCCAACAATGAGCAGTTCTTC
>.|.|TRBV6-1|TRBJ2-2
CASSINLHTGELFF
TGTGCCAGCAGTATTAACTTGCACACCGGGGAGCTGTTTTTT
>.|.|TRBV2|TRBJ2-5
CASSLDQGTQYF
TGTGCCAGCAGTTTAGACCAGGGGACCCAGTACTTC
>.|.|TRBV5-1|TRBJ2-7
CASSLVESNRYEQYF
TGCGCCAGCAGCTTGGTTGAGTCCAACCGCTACGAGCAGTACTTC
>large|.|TRBV4-1|TRBJ1-1
CASSQDAGNTEAFF
TGCGCCAGCAGCCAAGATGCGGGAAACACTGAAGCTTTCTTT
>.|.|TRBV30|TRBJ2-7
CAWSLGLNVEEQYF
TGTGCCTGGAGTTTGGGGCTCAATGTGGAGGAGCAGTACTTC
>.|.|TRBV29-1|TRBJ1-2
CSVVQNLDGYTF
TGCAGCGTTGTCCAGAACCTTGATGGCTACACCTTC
>.|TRBD1|TRBV29-1|TRBJ1-5
CSVGTGGIGSQPQHF
TGCAGCGTAGGGACAGGGGGTATTGGTAGTCAGCCCCAGCATTTT
>.|.|TRBV5-6|TRBJ1-5
CASSLGWGRGNQPQHF
TGTGCCAGCAGCTTGGGATGGGGACGTGGCAATCAGCCCCAGCATTTT
>.|.|TRBV6-1|TRBJ1-1
CASSEPGMNTEAFF
TGTGCCAGCAGTGAACCAGGGATGAACACTGAAGCTTTCTTT
>.|TRBD1|TRBV11-3|TRBJ2-1
CARDRAGNEQFF
TGTGCCAGGGACAGGGCGGGGAATGAGCAGTTCTTC
>.|.|TRBV18|TRBJ1-1
CASSPGTARVGGTEAFF
TGTGCCAGCTCACCTGGGACGGCAAGGGTAGGGGGCACTGAAGCTTTCTTT
>.|.|TRBV4-2|TRBJ2-7
CASSSRGQTYEQYF
TGTGCCAGCAGCTCCCGTGGACAGACCTACGAGCAGTACTTC
>.|.|TRBV2|TRBJ1-1
CASSDQGRGTEAFF
TGTGCCAGCAGTGATCAGGGTCGGGGCACTGAAGCTTTCTTT
>.|.|TRBV2|TRBJ1-5
CASSDRADDQPQHF
TGTGCCAGCAGTGATCGGGCAGACGATCAGCCCCAGCATTTT
>.|.|TRBV10-3|TRBJ1-1
CAISESEGTEAFF
TGTGCCATCAGTGAGTCCGAAGGAACTGAAGCTTTCTTT
>.|TRBD2|TRBV7-9|TRBJ2-3
CASSPQRGAGTQYF
TGTGCCAGCAGCCCCCAGCGGGGGGCGGGTACGCAGTATTTT
>.|.|TRBV19|TRBJ2-1
CASSIGASEQFF
TGTGCCAGTAGTATAGGTGCCAGTGAGCAGTTCTTC
>.|.|TRBV18|TRBJ2-7
CASSPSQEVNEQYF
TGTGCCAGCTCCCCGTCCCAGGAGGTGAACGAGCAGTACTTC
>.|.|TRBV9|TRBJ1-5
CASSVDGGVGQPQHF
TGTGCCAGCAGCGTAGACGGGGGGGTCGGGCAGCCCCAGCATTTT
>.|.|TRBV9|TRBJ2-3
CASSVGGRDISDTQYF
TGTGCCAGCAGCGTAGGGGGCAGGGATATTTCAGATACGCAGTATTTT
>.|.|TRBV30|TRBJ1-4
CAWSASEKLFF
TGTGCCTGGAGTGCTTCGGAAAAACTGTTTTTT
>.|.|TRBV30|TRBJ1-2
CAWSVGGGYTF
TGTGCCTGGAGTGTAGGGGGTGGCTACACCTTC
>.|.|TRBV11-3|TRBJ2-5
CASSLPFSGQETQYF
TGTGCCAGCAGCTTACCCTTCTCCGGCCAAGAGACCCAGTACTTC
>.|.|TRBV30|TRBJ1-1
CAWSTGSNTEAFF
TGTGCCTGGAGTACGGGTTCGAACACTGAAGCTTTCTTT
>.|.|TRBV27|TRBJ2-7
CASSFARDYEQYF
TGTGCCAGCAGTTTTGCCAGAGACTACGAGCAGTACTTC
>few|.|TRBV18|TRBJ1-2
CASSPTRNGGGGYGYTF
TGTGCCAGCTCACCTACCAGGAATGGGGGCGGTGGCTATGGCTACACCTTC
>.|TRBD2|TRBV10-1|TRBJ2-2
CASSGGLAGDTGELFF
TGCGCCAGCAGTGGTGGACTAGCGGGTGACACCGGGGAGCTGTTTTTT
>once|.|TRBV9|TRBJ2-3
CASSVEGASVGTDTQYF
TGTGCCAGCAGCGTAGAAGGGGCTAGCGTGGGGACAGATACGCAGTATTTT
>.|TRBD2|TRBV28|TRBJ2-2
CASSPLGLSNTGELFF
TGTGCCAGCAGTCCCTTGGGACTATCGAACACCGGGGAGCTGTTTTTT
>.|.|TRBV5-6|TRBJ1-1
CASSLGSEAFF
TGTGCCAGCAGCTTAGGGTCTGAAGCTTTCTTT
>.|.|TRBV29-1|TRBJ1-1
CSVRGRMNTEAFF
TGCAGCGTTAGGGGACGGATGAACACTGAAGCTTTCTTT
>.|TRBD1|TRBV6-1|TRBJ1-4
CASSQDRGAEKLFF
TGTGCCAGCAGCCAGGACAGGGGCGCGGAAAAACTGTTTTTT
>.|.|TRBV5-1|TRBJ2-5
CASSTGLGLETQYF
TGCGCCAGCAGCACGGGCCTGGGGCTAGAGACCCAGTACTTC
>.|.|TRBV29-1|TRBJ2-5
CSVRAADQETQYF
TGCAGCGTGCGGGCCGCGGACCAAGAGACCCAGTACTTC
>.|TRBD1|TRBV7-9|TRBJ2-7
CASSPFRDSLYEQYF
TGTGCCAGCAGCCCCTTCCGGGACAGTCTCTACGAGCAGTACTTC
>.|.|TRBV30|TRBJ1-4
CAWSTGPNEKLFF
TGTGCCTGGAGTACCGGGCCTAATGAAAAACTGTTTTTT
>.|.|TRBV7-2|TRBJ2-1
CASSLILNNEQFF
TGTGCCAGCAGCTTAATACTAAACAATGAGCAGTTCTTC
>once|TRBD1|TRBV6-6|TRBJ1-2
CASSLQGASYGYTF
TGTGCCAGCAGTCTACAGGGGGCGAGCTATGGCTACACCTTC
>.|TRBD1|TRBV5-6|TRBJ2-5
CASSPTGGFQETQYF
TGTGCCAGCAGCCCGACAGGGGGCTTCCAAGAGACCCAGTACTTC
>.|TRBD1|TRBV6-5|TRBJ2-7
CASRGQETYEQYF
TGTGCCAGCAGGGGACAGGAAACCTACGAGCAGTACTTC
>.|TRBD1|TRBV4-1|TRBJ1-2
CASSQADREDYGYTF
TGCGCCAGCAGCCAAGCGGACAGGGAGGACTATGGCTACACCTTC
>.|TRBD2|TRBV18|TRBJ2-5
CASSQTSGRAGETQYF
TGTGCCAGCTCACAGACTAGCGGGAGGGCCGGCGAGACCCAGTACTTC
>.|TRBD1|TRBV28|TRBJ1-1
CASSLGRQGSNTEAFF
TGTGCCAGCAGTTTGGGGCGACAGGGATCGAACACTGAAGCTTTCTTT